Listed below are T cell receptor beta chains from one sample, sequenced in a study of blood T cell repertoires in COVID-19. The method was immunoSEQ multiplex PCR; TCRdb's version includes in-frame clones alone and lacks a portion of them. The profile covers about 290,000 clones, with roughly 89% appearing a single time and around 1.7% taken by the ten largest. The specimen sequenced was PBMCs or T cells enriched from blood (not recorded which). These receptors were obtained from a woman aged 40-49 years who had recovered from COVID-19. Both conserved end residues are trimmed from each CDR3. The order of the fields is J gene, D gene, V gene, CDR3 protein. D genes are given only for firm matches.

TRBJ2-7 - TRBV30 AWSDRVFGEQY
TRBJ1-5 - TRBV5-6 ASSTRGHSNQPQH
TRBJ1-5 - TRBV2 ASSEQGRNQPQH
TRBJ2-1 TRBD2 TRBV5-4 ASSWGGLSYNEQF
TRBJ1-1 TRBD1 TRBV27 ASSPRTGTYSGSNTEAF
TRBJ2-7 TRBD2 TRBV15 ATSSSGLAVPTEQY
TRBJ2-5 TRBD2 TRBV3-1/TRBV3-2 ASSRLRLLAGLTLPQETQY
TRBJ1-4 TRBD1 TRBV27 ASSHRGSEKLF
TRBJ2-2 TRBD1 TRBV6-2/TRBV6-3 ASSPRGAGGTGELF
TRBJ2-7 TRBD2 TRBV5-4 ASSRGLAGGEQY
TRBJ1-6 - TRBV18 ASRTDVRGISPLH
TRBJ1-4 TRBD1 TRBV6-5 ASSSRGREKLF
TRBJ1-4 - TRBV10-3 AISAGGAGEKLF
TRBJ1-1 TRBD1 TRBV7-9 ASSAGQGATEAF
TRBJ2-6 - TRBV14 ASSQAGGLAGANVLT
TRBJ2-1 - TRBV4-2 ASSQDLAEPYNEQF
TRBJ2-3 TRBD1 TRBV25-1 ASSLWTGTDTQY
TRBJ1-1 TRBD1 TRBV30 AWNRDRGLEAF
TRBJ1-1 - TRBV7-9 ASSFDRTNTEAF
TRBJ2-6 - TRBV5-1 ASSPSAGTGANVLT
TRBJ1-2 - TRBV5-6 ASSLVRYGYT
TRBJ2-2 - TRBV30 AWKKGGAATGELF
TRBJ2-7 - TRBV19 ATGLGPYEQY
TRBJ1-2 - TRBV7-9 ASSFVEGGYT
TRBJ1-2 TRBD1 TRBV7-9 ASSLRSTGRYGYT
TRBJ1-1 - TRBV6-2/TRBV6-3 ASSRHFTGNPEAF
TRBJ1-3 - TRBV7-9 ASSLLVGAGNTIY
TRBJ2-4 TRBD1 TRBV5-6 ASSPYRTGFLAKNIQY
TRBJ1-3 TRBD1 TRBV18 ASSVKQGAFGNTIY
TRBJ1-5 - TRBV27 ASSLTQEQPQH
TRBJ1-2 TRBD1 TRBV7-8 ASSAGQGALYALGYT
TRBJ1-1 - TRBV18 ASSWNGGRDTEAF
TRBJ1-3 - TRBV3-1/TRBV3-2 ASSRSDSRRGNTIY
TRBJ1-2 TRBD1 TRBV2 ASTRGQGKGGYT
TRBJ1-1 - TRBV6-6 ASKSSVVNTEAF
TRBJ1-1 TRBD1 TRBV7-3 ASSEGQGAAF
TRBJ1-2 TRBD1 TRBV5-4 ASSLWGQETYGYT
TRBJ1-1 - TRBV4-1 ASTRGEGNTEAF
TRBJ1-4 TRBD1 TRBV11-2 ASSLEGQGSFESEKLF
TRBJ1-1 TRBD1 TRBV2 ASSDGTASMNTEAF
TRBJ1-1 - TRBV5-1 ASSSGFGSEAF
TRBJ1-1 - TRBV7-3 ASSQRRDTEAF
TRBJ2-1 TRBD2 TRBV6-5 ASSLAESSYNEQF
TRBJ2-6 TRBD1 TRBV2 ASSRDSNSGANVLT
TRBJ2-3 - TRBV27 ASSLSPEGSTDTQY
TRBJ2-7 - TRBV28 ASSLWADSSYEQY
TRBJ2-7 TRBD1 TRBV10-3 AIRPTGTGGVKGSREQY
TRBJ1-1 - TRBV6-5 ASSSSSSEAF
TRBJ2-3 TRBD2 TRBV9 ASSVRSGGPDTQY
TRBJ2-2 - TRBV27 ASSSRRGSTGELF
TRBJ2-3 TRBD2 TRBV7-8 ASSLKRLAGGQKTDTQY
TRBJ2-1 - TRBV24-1 ATSAGGSYNEQF